Sequencing of this TCR beta chain was carried out in a study of PD-L1 blockade in urothelial cancer. Whole-study context: Bladder-origin urothelial cancer in males covered about 85% of the roughly 29 patients. Blood was subjected to analysis at 3 weeks (second dose) and 6 weeks following treatment start.

Each PCR contained spiked-in synthetic TCR analog templates. Generated by immunoSEQ multiplex PCR, the TCRdb table keeps only in-frame clones and is missing some. The table records about 39,000 clones, 85% to 90% of them present only once. Whole-study findings and limits: Durable-benefit patients showed greater tumor-associated blood clone expansion at 3 weeks.

Points on this clone: Its antigen is as yet unknown.

The TCR was taken from a man between 60 and 75 years old with urothelial cancer. The specimen comprised PBMCs, sampled around atezolizumab (anti-PD-L1) treatment.

This CDR3 is CASSLSLTLSTDTQYF. CDR3 sequence (DNA): TGTGCCAGCAGCCTGAGCCTCACCCTGAGCACAGATACGCAGTATTTT. The gene calls are TRBV14 and TRBJ2-3; D is ambiguous. Deletions cut 4 bases from V and 0 bases from J, with 14 bases between. The CDR3 is 16 amino acids. In germline, CDR1 is SGHDN, CDR2 FVKESK.